Following are 23 T cell receptor beta chains from one sample sequenced in a study of T cells after posttransplantation cyclophosphamide. Some clones are missing from TCRdb's copy, which holds only in-frame ones; the method was immunoSEQ multiplex PCR. The sample has roughly 70,000 clones, about 94% seen once. The sample comprised PBMCs. Receptors were obtained from a woman in her 30s in good health and a related stem cell transplant donor.

Regarding this clone: Compared with germline, one end of the junction differs, possibly owing to a read error. The chain employs TRBV30 and TRBJ2-5, with TRBD1 matching 10 bases. The germline CDR1 and CDR2 sequences are GTSNPN and SVGIG (reference sequence). The CDR3 loop spans 14 amino acids. The DNA of the CDR3 is TGTGCTTGGAGTCCCGGGACAGGGGTGTTCTACGTGCACTTC. This sequence encodes CAWSPGTGVFYVHF.

This rearrangement joins TRBV27 to TRBJ2-7; D unclear. Germline CDR1 is MNHEY and CDR2 is SMNVEV (reference sequence). The CDR3 has 15 residues. The V and J ends lost 6 bases and 4 bases respectively, with 19 bases between them. CDR3 amino acids: CASRRKILTQYEQYF. The CDR3 nucleotides are TGTGCCAGCAGAAGAAAGATCCTTACACAATACGAGCAGTACTTC.

The J gene is TRBJ2-7, the V gene TRBV5-8, with TRBD2 identical over 7 bases. This CDR3 contains 14 residues. The V segment lost 7 bases and the J segment 3 bases; nucleotides outside the gene matches: 10. Germline V CDR1 and CDR2: SGHTS, YDEGEE. CDR3: CASFRTGGFYEQYF. DNA of the CDR3: TGTGCCAGCTTTCGGACCGGGGGGTTCTACGAGCAGTACTTC.

The count of this clone is one. This chain links TRBV27 with TRBJ2-7; a weak D match, TRBD2 (5 bases). Germline-derived CDR1 and CDR2 are MNHEY and SMNVEV (reference sequence). The CDR3 spans 14 residues. The V and J ends lost 6 bases and 4 bases respectively, with 16 bases between them. CDR3 amino acids: CASRQDWAFYEQYF. The DNA for the CDR3 is TGTGCCAGCAGGCAGGACTGGGCGTTTTACGAGCAGTACTTC.

This rearrangement joins TRBV7-2 to TRBJ2-3, with TRBD2 matching 8 bases. CDR3 length equals 17 residues. Trimming at V came to 1 base and at J to 2 bases, leaving 8 bases not matched to a gene. The V gene's germline CDR1 is SGHTA and CDR2 FQGNSA. CDR3 DNA: TGTGCCAGCAGCTTAGGAATTCGGGGGGGGCTCACAGATACGCAGTATTTT. Protein product: CASSLGIRGGLTDTQYF.

J is TRBJ1-1 and V is TRBV9; a possible D gene is TRBD1 (5 bases). V lost 3 bases and J 6 bases, leaving 15 bases between the germline ends. The CDR3 spans 14 residues. Per the germline V gene, CDR1 is SGDLS and CDR2 is YYNGEE. CDR3 DNA sequence: TGTGCCAGCAGCGCCCTAGCCAGGGTCGCTGAAGCTTTCTTT. Encoded protein: CASSALARVAEAFF.

The count of this clone is one. The gene calls are TRBV7-2 and TRBJ1-1; 8 bases fit TRBD1. The CDR3 loop spans 12 amino acids. Trimming removed 6 bases from V and 8 bases from J; junction bases left unmatched: 5. The germline CDR1 and CDR2 sequences are SGHTA and FQGNSA. The CDR3 here is CASRRQGMEAFF. CDR3 DNA: TGTGCCAGCAGGCGACAGGGGATGGAAGCTTTCTTT.

As for this clone: Distinct nucleotide sequences in the sample also encode this CDR3. The chain employs TRBV6-5 and TRBJ1-5; D is ambiguous. V was trimmed by 5 bases and J by 0 bases, leaving 5 bases between them. Germline CDR1 MNHEY, CDR2 SVGAGI. CDR3 length: 13 residues. CDR3 residues: CASSRDSNQPQHF. The CDR3 DNA sequence: TGTGCCAGCAGTCGGGATAGCAATCAGCCCCAGCATTTT.

This rearrangement joins TRBV5-1 to TRBJ1-1, with D perhaps matching TRBD1 (6 bases). V was shortened by 3 bases and J by 5 bases, with 23 bases between the two germline ends. Germline lookup yields CDR1 SGHRS and CDR2 YFSETQ. The CDR3 runs to 17 residues. CDR3 sequence (DNA): TGCGCCAGCAGCTGGGGGGCAGGGCTATACACTAGAACTGAAGCTTTCTTT. Translating it yields CASSWGAGLYTRTEAFF.

The chain employs TRBV27 and TRBJ1-6, with D perhaps TRBD1 (6 bases). The V gene's germline CDR1 is MNHEY and CDR2 SMNVEV (reference sequence). The length of the CDR3 is 17 residues. With 2 bases removed from V and 10 bases from J, the gap between germline ends came to 21 bases. The CDR3 loop reads CASSLRVGGGAQSPLHF. The DNA for the CDR3 is TGTGCCAGCAGTTTAAGGGTTGGGGGGGGCGCACAATCACCCCTCCACTTT.

The chain employs TRBV4-3 and TRBJ2-2, with D perhaps matching TRBD2 (6 bases). This CDR3 has 16 amino acids. Germline V gene lookup returns CDR1 LGHNA and CDR2 YSLEER. With 7 bases removed from V and 1 base from J, the gap between germline ends came to 16 bases. CDR3 in amino acids: CASKPVAGRNTGELFF. CDR3 bases: TGCGCCAGCAAGCCAGTGGCGGGGAGGAACACCGGGGAGCTGTTTTTT.

This chain joins TRBV25-1 and TRBJ1-1; 8 bases align to TRBD1. Looked up from germline, CDR1 is MGHDK and CDR2 is SYGVNS. The V gene end was trimmed by 4 bases and the J gene end by 3 bases; junction bases not matched to a gene: 7. The CDR3 is 15 amino acids. CDR3 sequence: CASSARQGRDTEAFF. CDR3 nucleotide sequence: TGTGCCAGCAGTGCAAGACAGGGGAGGGACACTGAAGCTTTCTTT.

This sequence joins TRBV5-1 and TRBJ1-2; no firm D call. Looked up from germline, CDR1 is SGHRS and CDR2 is YFSETQ. This CDR3 region has 13 residues. Trimming took off 0 bases at V and 2 bases at J, with 5 bases between the two ends. The CDR3 loop reads CASSLGGNYGYTF. CDR3 nucleotide sequence: TGCGCCAGCAGCTTGGGGGGAAACTATGGCTACACCTTC. The full variable domain, with the rest looked up from reference TRBV5-1 and TRBJ1-2, is KAGVTQTPRYLIKTRGQQVTLSCSPISGHRSVSWYQQTPGQGLQFLFEYFSETQRNKGNFPGRFSGRQFSNSRSEMNVSTLELGDSALYLCASSLGGNYGYTFGSGTRLTVV.

This rearrangement joins TRBV19 to TRBJ2-6; no clear D gene. V was clipped by 5 bases and J by 1 base, with 9 bases between them. This CDR3 is 15 amino acids long. Germline-derived CDR1 and CDR2 are LNHDA and SQIVND (reference sequence). The CDR3 sequence: CASSEQNSGANVLTF. The CDR3 region has the DNA TGTGCCAGTAGTGAACAGAATTCTGGGGCCAACGTCCTGACTTTC.

The genes are TRBV7-9 and TRBJ2-3; D is uncertain. V was cut by 1 base and J by 5 bases, with 4 bases left in between. The germline gives CDR1 SEHNR, CDR2 FQNEAQ (reference sequence). The CDR3 spans 12 residues. The DNA of the CDR3 is TGTGCCAGCAGCTTAGTCGGAGATACGCAGTATTTT. This gives the protein CASSLVGDTQYF.

This sequence joins TRBV19 and TRBJ1-2; D is undetermined. The V end lost 3 bases, the J end lost 1 base, and 9 bases lay between the germline ends. Germline V lookup: CDR1 LNHDA, CDR2 SQIVND (reference sequence). This CDR3 has 14 residues. The CDR3 spells CASSIQGYNYGYTF. The CDR3 coding sequence is TGTGCCAGTAGTATCCAAGGTTATAACTATGGCTACACCTTC.

The chain has TRBV4-1 and TRBJ2-3; possible D gene TRBD2, 6 bases. The CDR3 length is 17 residues. The V gene lost 0 bases and the J gene lost 2 bases, with 15 bases spanning the gap. Per the germline V gene, CDR1 is MGHRA and CDR2 is YSYEKL. CDR3 in DNA: TGCGCCAGCAGCCAAGATCATCCGGGGGTACCCACAGATACGCAGTATTTT. Its translation: CASSQDHPGVPTDTQYF.

The chain employs TRBV14 and TRBJ1-1; TRBD1 might be the D (6 bases). The CDR3 totals 16 residues. Trimming took 4 bases from V and 1 from J, leaving 16 bases between them. Germline assignment: CDR1 SGHDN and CDR2 FVKESK. As DNA, the CDR3 is TGTGCCAGCAGCCCAAGAGGGGGGACCCGGAACACTGAAGCTTTCTTT. This gives the protein CASSPRGGTRNTEAFF.

The V gene is TRBV27, the J gene TRBJ2-3; D is unclear. CDR1 and CDR2 from the germline V gene are MNHEY and SMNVEV (reference sequence). This CDR3 region has 15 residues. The V end lost 3 bases, the J end lost 1 base, and 11 bases lay between the germline ends. The chain's CDR3 is CASSFDSRGTDTQYF. The DNA for the CDR3 is TGTGCCAGCAGTTTTGATAGTAGAGGCACAGATACGCAGTATTTT.

The CDR3 region is CAISTGGSGELFF. The CDR3 bases are TGTGCCATCAGTACCGGGGGGTCCGGGGAGCTGTTTTTT. The J gene is TRBJ2-2, the V gene TRBV10-3, with 7 bases fitting TRBD2. CDR3 length: 13 amino acids. From germline, CDR1 is ENHRY and CDR2 SYGVKD. Trimming removed 5 bases from V and 6 bases from J; junction bases left unmatched: 3.

This chain connects TRBV9 to TRBJ2-7, with D perhaps matching TRBD2 (6 bases). This CDR3 is built from 11 residues. Trimming removed 7 bases at V and 5 bases at J, with 10 bases between. The germline gives CDR1 SGDLS, CDR2 YYNGEE. The CDR3, as DNA: TGTGCCAGCGGGGGGAGAAACGAGCAGTACTTC. Its protein is CASGGRNEQYF.

This chain joins TRBV7-8 and TRBJ1-3, with 7 bases aligning to TRBD1. CDR1 and CDR2 (germline): SGHVS, FQNEAQ. The CDR3 covers 15 residues. Trimming removed 5 bases from V and 2 bases from J; junction bases left unmatched: 6. CDR3 sequence reads: CASSETGAPGNTIYF. In DNA, the CDR3 is TGTGCCAGCAGCGAAACAGGGGCTCCTGGAAACACCATATATTTT. Full variable domain (rest looked up from reference TRBV7-8 and TRBJ1-3): GAGVSQSPRYKVAKRGQDVALRCDPISGHVSLFWYQQALGQGPEFLTYFQNEAQLDKSGLPSDRFFAERPEGSVSTLKIQRTQQEDSAVYLCASSETGAPGNTIYFGEGSWLTVV.

This clone was recorded only once. The chain employs TRBV7-9 and TRBJ1-4; D is unresolved. V was pared by 5 bases and J by 7 bases, with 26 bases between. Germline assignment: CDR1 SEHNR and CDR2 FQNEAQ (reference sequence). The CDR3 loop spans 18 amino acids. CDR3 sequence (DNA): TGTGCCAGCAGCACCGGGAAGCGCGGAACGGTGGCGGGTGAAAAACTGTTTTTT. It translates to CASSTGKRGTVAGEKLFF.